These T cell receptor beta chains were read from a single sample in a study of blood T cells in healthy people across ages. MiXCR, run by TCRdb on the 5' RACE reads, gives a single entry per CDR3 protein. This table has 600,000 to 900,000 distinct CDR3 sequences, around a quarter appearing once. The data were also submitted as part of a second study, on T cells of mothers and their children.

Sequencing was performed on blood. These receptor sequences come from a boy between 10 and 17 years old in good health. Each CDR3 is given with its conserved first and last residue. D genes are given only for firm matches. The size entry is marked missing in some rows and otherwise reads once, few, many or a size class.

- TRBJ2-1 16 TRBD2 TRBV10-3 CAISDPTSGGAHEQFF TGTGCCATCAGTGACCCGACTAGCGGGGGGGCCCATGAGCAGTTCTTC
- TRBJ2-3 15 TRBD2 TRBV9 CASSVGSLAADTQYF TGTGCCAGCAGCGTAGGCTCCCTAGCGGCAGATACGCAGTATTTT
few TRBJ2-1 14 TRBD2 TRBV9 CASSVAGGNNEQFF TGTGCCAGCAGCGTAGCGGGGGGAAACAATGAGCAGTTCTTC
- TRBJ2-5 15 - TRBV5-1 CASREEETGQETQYF TGCGCCAGCAGGGAGGAGGAGACAGGACAAGAGACCCAGTACTTC
few TRBJ1-1 13 - TRBV20-1 CSASIGLFTEAFF TGCAGTGCTAGTATAGGGTTGTTCACTGAAGCTTTCTTT
- TRBJ1-4 16 - TRBV7-2 CASSSPWGAEGEKLFF TGTGCCAGCAGCTCGCCCTGGGGAGCCGAGGGGGAAAAACTGTTTTTT
many TRBJ1-5 15 - TRBV7-9 CASSLTGMSNQPQHF TGTGCCAGCAGCTTGACAGGCATGAGCAATCAGCCCCAGCATTTT
- TRBJ2-3 15 - TRBV20-1 CSARVPGTYTDTQYF TGCAGCGCTAGGGTACCCGGGACCTACACAGATACGCAGTATTTT
few TRBJ1-2 16 TRBD1 TRBV20-1 CSASSGGGSANYGYTF TGCAGTGCTAGCTCAGGGGGGGGTTCCGCAAACTATGGCTACACCTTC
- TRBJ2-3 15 - TRBV12-3/TRBV12-4 CASSLGGASLDTQYF TGTGCCAGCAGTTTAGGGGGGGCTAGTCTGGATACGCAGTATTTT
- TRBJ1-1 12 - TRBV6-5 CATRGGPSEAFF TGTGCCACCCGAGGGGGGCCAAGTGAAGCTTTCTTT
few TRBJ1-2 13 - TRBV11-1 CASSIRQDYGYTF TGTGCCAGCAGCATCCGACAGGACTATGGCTACACCTTC
few TRBJ2-7 16 - TRBV3-1 CASSQTVSEGSYEQYF TGTGCCAGCAGCCAAACAGTCAGTGAGGGGTCCTACGAGCAGTACTTC
once TRBJ2-3 15 TRBD1 TRBV5-1 CASSEDRGQTDTQYF TGCGCCAGCAGCGAGGACAGGGGGCAAACAGATACGCAGTATTTT
- TRBJ2-1 12 - TRBV7-8 CASSPGGAGQFF TGTGCCAGCAGCCCTGGGGGCGCAGGTCAGTTCTTC
- TRBJ2-7 15 - TRBV10-3 CAISEFEGVSYEQYF TGTGCCATCAGTGAGTTCGAAGGGGTCTCCTACGAGCAGTACTTC
few TRBJ2-1 15 - TRBV6-5 CASSYKAVSYNEQFF TGTGCCAGCAGTTACAAGGCAGTTTCCTACAATGAGCAGTTCTTC
- TRBJ2-5 16 - TRBV11-2 CASSSREIRGPETQYF TGTGCCAGCAGCTCCCGGGAAATCAGGGGTCCAGAGACCCAGTACTTC
- TRBJ1-1 15 - TRBV10-2 CASSDPGERNTEAFF TGCGCCAGCAGTGATCCAGGGGAGAGGAACACTGAAGCTTTCTTT
few TRBJ2-7 14 - TRBV5-1 CASSPGGVLYEQYF TGCGCCAGCAGCCCCGGGGGAGTCCTCTACGAGCAGTACTTC
- TRBJ1-5 15 - TRBV12-3/TRBV12-4 CASARSGMTGQPQHF TGTGCCAGCGCCCGGTCCGGGATGACGGGTCAGCCCCAGCATTTT
few TRBJ2-2 16 - TRBV27 CASSLWSGANTGELFF TGTGCCAGCAGTTTATGGTCGGGGGCGAACACCGGGGAGCTGTTTTTT
few TRBJ2-5 15 TRBD2 TRBV20-1 CSATQGLPGRETQYF TGCAGTGCTACTCAGGGACTCCCCGGGAGGGAGACCCAGTACTTC
- TRBJ2-7 14 - TRBV21-1 CASSKVRETYEQYF TGTGCCAGCAGCAAAGTACGCGAGACCTACGAGCAGTACTTC
- TRBJ2-7 18 TRBD1 TRBV20-1 CSARNKRGLGTASYEQYF TGCAGTGCTAGAAACAAGAGGGGCCTCGGGACAGCCTCCTACGAGCAGTACTTC
- TRBJ2-7 15 - TRBV10-3 CAISGGQSIRYEQYF TGTGCCATCAGTGGGGGGCAGTCCATAAGATACGAGCAGTACTTC
few TRBJ1-4 11 - TRBV2 CASTLGGPMFF TGTGCCAGCACCCTCGGGGGTCCGATGTTTTTT
- TRBJ2-7 16 - TRBV5-1 CASSLGGIGRTYEQYF TGCGCCAGCAGCTTGGGAGGTATAGGCAGGACCTACGAGCAGTACTTC
- TRBJ2-7 13 TRBD2 TRBV13 CASSRGLAAEQYF TGTGCCAGCAGCCGTGGACTAGCGGCAGAGCAGTACTTC
- TRBJ2-5 16 TRBD1 TRBV11-2 CASSLDLRQGRETQYF TGTGCCAGCAGCTTAGATTTGAGACAGGGGAGGGAGACCCAGTACTTC
few TRBJ2-7 15 - TRBV20-1 CSARGPGSRGNEQYF TGCAGTGCTAGAGGTCCGGGGTCCCGTGGGAACGAGCAGTACTTC
few TRBJ2-5 14 - TRBV5-4 CASNRPGLKETQYF TGTGCCAGCAACCGACCGGGTCTAAAAGAGACCCAGTACTTC
- TRBJ2-1 15 TRBD2 TRBV2 CASSASGGLDNEQFF TGTGCCAGCAGCGCTAGCGGGGGGCTTGACAATGAGCAGTTCTTC
few TRBJ2-1 14 - TRBV12-3/TRBV12-4 CASSSWRANNEQFF TGTGCCAGCAGTTCCTGGCGGGCTAACAATGAGCAGTTCTTC
- TRBJ1-2 14 TRBD1 TRBV20-1 CSAITGQGSHGYTF TGCAGTGCTATCACCGGACAGGGAAGTCATGGCTACACCTTC
- TRBJ2-1 17 TRBD2 TRBV24-1 CATSDLNGTSGRDEQFF TGTGCCACCAGTGATTTGAATGGGACTAGCGGGAGGGATGAGCAGTTCTTC
once TRBJ2-1 15 TRBD2 TRBV5-1 CASSLTSGPHNEQFF TGCGCCAGCAGCTTGACTAGCGGGCCCCACAATGAGCAGTTCTTC
few TRBJ2-2 16 - TRBV5-1 CASSLPEFERPGELFF TGCGCCAGCAGCTTACCCGAGTTTGAGCGACCCGGGGAGCTGTTTTTT
few TRBJ2-3 15 TRBD2 TRBV3-1 CASSLRGGGADTQYF TGTGCCAGCAGCCTAAGGGGCGGGGGGGCGGATACGCAGTATTTT
few TRBJ1-2 14 TRBD1 TRBV7-9 CASSLTGSAYGYTF TGTGCCAGCAGCTTGACAGGGAGTGCCTATGGCTACACCTTC
- TRBJ2-1 17 TRBD2 TRBV29-1 CSVATSGGASSYNEQFF TGCAGCGTCGCGACTAGCGGGGGCGCCAGCTCCTACAATGAGCAGTTCTTC
few TRBJ1-4 13 - TRBV12-3/TRBV12-4 CASSLSSREKLFF TGTGCCAGCAGTTTAAGTTCTCGCGAAAAACTGTTTTTT
few TRBJ2-5 12 - TRBV12-3/TRBV12-4 CASSPRVGTQYF TGTGCCAGCAGCCCCCGCGTGGGGACCCAGTACTTC
few TRBJ1-3 12 - TRBV29-1 CSVGGFGDAIYF TGCAGCGTTGGCGGGTTTGGGGACGCCATATATTTT
- TRBJ2-2 17 TRBD2 TRBV2 CASTRLAGGPWTGELFF TGTGCCAGCACTCGACTAGCGGGGGGGCCTTGGACCGGGGAGCTGTTTTTT
- TRBJ2-5 14 TRBD2 TRBV5-1 CASSRAGEQETQYF TGCGCCAGCAGTAGAGCGGGAGAACAAGAGACCCAGTACTTC
many TRBJ2-2 14 - TRBV28 CASSLTSSAGELFF TGTGCCAGCAGTCTAACTAGTTCCGCCGGGGAGCTGTTTTTT
- TRBJ2-5 12 - TRBV6-5 CASGGFQETQYF TGTGCCAGCGGGGGTTTTCAAGAGACCCAGTACTTC
- TRBJ1-3 13 - TRBV29-1 CSVEYRSGNTIYF TGCAGCGTTGAATACAGGTCTGGAAACACCATATATTTT
few TRBJ1-3 13 - TRBV11-2 CASSLKGEDTIYF TGTGCCAGCAGCTTAAAAGGGGAAGACACCATATATTTT
few TRBJ2-6 16 - TRBV6-1 CASSPTGRSGANVLTF TGTGCCAGCAGTCCTACGGGCCGCTCTGGGGCCAACGTCCTGACTTTC
- TRBJ1-2 13 - TRBV9 CASQATDTYGYTF TGTGCCAGCCAGGCGACAGATACCTATGGCTACACCTTC
few TRBJ2-1 10 - TRBV29-1 CSGGSDEQFF TGCAGCGGGGGCTCCGATGAGCAGTTCTTC
- TRBJ2-1 13 - TRBV3-1 CASSPDPYNEQFF TGTGCCAGCAGCCCCGACCCGTACAATGAGCAGTTCTTC
- TRBJ2-7 14 - TRBV29-1 CSVEGGPGHYEQYF TGCAGCGTTGAAGGGGGTCCCGGTCACTACGAGCAGTACTTC
- TRBJ2-5 13 - TRBV25-1 CDSSRQRQETQYF TGTGACAGCTCGCGTCAGAGACAAGAGACCCAGTACTTC
- TRBJ2-4 15 - TRBV6-2/TRBV6-3 CASSYKGIAKNIQYF TGTGCCAGCAGTTACAAGGGGATAGCCAAAAACATTCAGTACTTC
- TRBJ2-5 14 TRBD2 TRBV28 CASSLWAGGSEQYF TGTGCCAGCAGTTTATGGGCGGGGGGGAGTGAGCAGTACTTC
few TRBJ1-1 13 - TRBV5-4 CASSFNRPAEAFF TGTGCCAGCAGCTTCAACCGCCCCGCTGAAGCTTTCTTT